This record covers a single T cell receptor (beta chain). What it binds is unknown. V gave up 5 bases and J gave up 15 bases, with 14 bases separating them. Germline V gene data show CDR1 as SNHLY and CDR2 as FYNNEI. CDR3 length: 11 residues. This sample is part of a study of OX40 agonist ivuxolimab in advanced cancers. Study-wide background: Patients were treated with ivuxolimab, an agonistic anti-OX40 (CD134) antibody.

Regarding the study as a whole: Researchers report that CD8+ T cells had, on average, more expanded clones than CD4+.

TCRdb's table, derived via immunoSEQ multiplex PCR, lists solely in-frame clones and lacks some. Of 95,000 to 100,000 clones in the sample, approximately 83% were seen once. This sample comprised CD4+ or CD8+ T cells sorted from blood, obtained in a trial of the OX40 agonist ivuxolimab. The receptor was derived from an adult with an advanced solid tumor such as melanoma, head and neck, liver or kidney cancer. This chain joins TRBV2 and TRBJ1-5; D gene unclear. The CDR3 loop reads CASSTAWTWHF. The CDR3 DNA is TGTGCCAGCAGTACAGCTTGGACGTGGCATTTT. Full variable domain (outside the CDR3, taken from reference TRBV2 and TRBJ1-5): EPEVTQTPSHQVTQMGQEVILRCVPISNHLYFYWYRQILGQKVEFLVSFYNNEISEKSEIFDDQFSVERPDGSNFTLKIRSTKLEDSAMYFCASSTAWTWHFGDGTRLSIL.